This record looks at one TCR beta chain sequence and its context. These data belong to a study of CD8+CD57+ T cells in acquired aplastic anemia. Germline trimming cut 5 bases from V and 3 bases from J; bases unmatched to any gene: 7. The CDR3 spans 16 residues. Germline-derived CDR1 and CDR2 are KGHDR and SFDVKD. TCR beta VDJ and CDR3 profiles were obtained from a genomic DNA template. Using its own MiXCR run on the reads, TCRdb lists one record per CDR3 protein. The profile covers some 68,000 distinct CDR3 sequences, with roughly half appearing a single time and roughly 8.7% taken by the ten largest.

The sequencing sample was made of sorted CD4+, CD8+, or CD8+CD57+ T cells (not recorded which) from PBMCs. The chain couples TRBV24-1 to TRBJ2-2, with TRBD2 identical over 8 bases. The sequence was collected from a human donor in good health, serving as a control. This chain's CDR3 is CATSGSVGGDTGELFF. The CDR3 DNA follows: TGTGCCACCAGTGGTAGCGTCGGGGGGGACACCGGGGAGCTGTTTTTT.